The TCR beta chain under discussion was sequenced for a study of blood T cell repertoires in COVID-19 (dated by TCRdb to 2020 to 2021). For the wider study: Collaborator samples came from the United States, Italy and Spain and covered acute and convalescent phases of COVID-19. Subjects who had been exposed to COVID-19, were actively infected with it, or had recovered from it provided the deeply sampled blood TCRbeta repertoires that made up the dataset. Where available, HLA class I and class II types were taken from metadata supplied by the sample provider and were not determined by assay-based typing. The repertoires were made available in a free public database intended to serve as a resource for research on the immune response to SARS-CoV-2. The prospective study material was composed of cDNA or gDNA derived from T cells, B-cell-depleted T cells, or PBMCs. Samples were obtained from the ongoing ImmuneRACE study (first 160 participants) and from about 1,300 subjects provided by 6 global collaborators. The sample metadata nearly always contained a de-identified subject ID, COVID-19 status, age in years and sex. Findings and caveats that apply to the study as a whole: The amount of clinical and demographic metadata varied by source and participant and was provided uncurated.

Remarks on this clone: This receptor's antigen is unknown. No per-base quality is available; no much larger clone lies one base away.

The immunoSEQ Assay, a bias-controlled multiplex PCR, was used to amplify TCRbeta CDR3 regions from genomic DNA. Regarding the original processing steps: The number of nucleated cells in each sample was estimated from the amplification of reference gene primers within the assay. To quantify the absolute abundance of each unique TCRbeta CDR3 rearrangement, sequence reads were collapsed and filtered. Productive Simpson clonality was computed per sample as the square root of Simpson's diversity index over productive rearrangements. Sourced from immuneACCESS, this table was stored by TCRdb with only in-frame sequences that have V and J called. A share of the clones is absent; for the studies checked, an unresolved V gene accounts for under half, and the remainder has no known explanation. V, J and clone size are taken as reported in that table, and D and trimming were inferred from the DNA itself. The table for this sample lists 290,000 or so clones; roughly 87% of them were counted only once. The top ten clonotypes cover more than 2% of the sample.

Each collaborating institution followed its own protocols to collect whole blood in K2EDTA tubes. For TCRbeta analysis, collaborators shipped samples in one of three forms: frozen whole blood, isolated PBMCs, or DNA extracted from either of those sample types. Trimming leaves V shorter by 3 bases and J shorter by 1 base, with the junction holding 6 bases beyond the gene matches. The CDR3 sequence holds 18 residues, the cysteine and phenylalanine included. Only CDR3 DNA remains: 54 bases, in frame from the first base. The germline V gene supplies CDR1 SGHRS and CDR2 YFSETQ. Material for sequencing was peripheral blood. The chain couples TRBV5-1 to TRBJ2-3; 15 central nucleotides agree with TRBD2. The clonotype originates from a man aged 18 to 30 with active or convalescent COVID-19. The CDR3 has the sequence CASSSKGLAGGRTDTQYF. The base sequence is TGCGCCAGCAGCTCAAAGGGACTAGCGGGAGGCCGCACAGATACGCAGTATTTT.